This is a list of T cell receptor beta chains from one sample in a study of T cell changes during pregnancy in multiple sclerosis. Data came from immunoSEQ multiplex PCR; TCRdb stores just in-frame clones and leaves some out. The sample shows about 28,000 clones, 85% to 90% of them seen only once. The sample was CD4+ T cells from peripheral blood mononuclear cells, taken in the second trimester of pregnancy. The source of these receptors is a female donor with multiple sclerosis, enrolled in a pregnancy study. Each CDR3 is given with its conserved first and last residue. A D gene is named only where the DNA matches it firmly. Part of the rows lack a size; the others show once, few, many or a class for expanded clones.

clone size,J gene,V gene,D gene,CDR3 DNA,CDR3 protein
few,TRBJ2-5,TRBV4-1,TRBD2,TGCGCCAGCAGCCAAGAGGGTAGCGGGGGGTCTGTACGCCAAGAGACCCAGTACTTC,CASSQEGSGGSVRQETQYF
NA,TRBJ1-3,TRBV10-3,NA,TGTGCAATCACGCCCACACATGGCGGAAACACCATATATTTT,CAITPTHGGNTIYF
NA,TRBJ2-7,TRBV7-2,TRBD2,TGTGCCAGCAGCTTAGCTAGCGGGGTAAGCTCCTACGAGCAGTACTTC,CASSLASGVSSYEQYF
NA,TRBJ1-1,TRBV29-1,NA,TGCAGCACCCGGACAGCCACTGAAGCTTTCTTT,CSTRTATEAFF
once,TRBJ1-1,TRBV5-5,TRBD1,TGTGCCAGCAGCTTGAGGACAGGGGGGAGGAACACTGAAGCTTTCTTT,CASSLRTGGRNTEAFF
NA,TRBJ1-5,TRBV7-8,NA,TGTGCCAGCAGCTTAGCGGCTCAGCCCCAGCATTTT,CASSLAAQPQHF
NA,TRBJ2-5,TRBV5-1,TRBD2,TGCGCCAGCAGCACCGGACTAGGCCAAGAGACCCAGTACTTC,CASSTGLGQETQYF
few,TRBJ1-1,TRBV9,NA,TGTGCCAGCAGCGTATTCAGCGGCTTGAACACTGAAGCTTTCTTT,CASSVFSGLNTEAFF
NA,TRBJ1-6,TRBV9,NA,TGTGCCAGCAGCATTAGACGGGAGAATTCACCCCTCCACTTT,CASSIRRENSPLHF
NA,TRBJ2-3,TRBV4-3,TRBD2,TGCGCCAGCAGCCACCGACTAGCGGGGGTTTTAGATACGCAGTATTTT,CASSHRLAGVLDTQYF
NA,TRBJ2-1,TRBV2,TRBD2,TGTGCCAGCAGTGCCCCTCTAGCGGGGGTTTACAATGAGCAGTTCTTC,CASSAPLAGVYNEQFF
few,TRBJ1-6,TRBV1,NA,TGCACCAGCAGCCAAGATTGGCAGGTTAATTCACCCCTCCACTTT,CTSSQDWQVNSPLHF
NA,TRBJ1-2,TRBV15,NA,TGTGCCACCAGCAGAGATCGGCGGGACTATGGCTACACCTTC,CATSRDRRDYGYTF
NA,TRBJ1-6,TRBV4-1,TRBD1,TGCGCCAGCAGCCAAGAAGGGGGCTCAGGTGGGAATTCACCCCTCCACTTT,CASSQEGGSGGNSPLHF
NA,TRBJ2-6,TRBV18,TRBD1,TGTGCCAGCTCACCGGGACAGATAACTGGGGCCAACGTCCTGACTTTC,CASSPGQITGANVLTF
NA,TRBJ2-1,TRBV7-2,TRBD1,TGTGCCAGCACCAGGGGGCTTTCCTACAATGAGCAGTTCTTC,CASTRGLSYNEQFF
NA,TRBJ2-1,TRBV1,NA,TGCACCAGCAGCCAAGTAGGGCCCCTAGCGGGGGGCTACAATGAGCAGTTCTTC,CTSSQVGPLAGGYNEQFF
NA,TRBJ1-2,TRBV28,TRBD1,TGTGCCAGCAGTTCTTTGGGACAGGGTCTCGATGGCTACACCTTC,CASSSLGQGLDGYTF
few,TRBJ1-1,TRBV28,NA,TGTGCCAGCACCTCTCAGACAGAAACTTCCGAAGCTTTCTTT,CASTSQTETSEAFF
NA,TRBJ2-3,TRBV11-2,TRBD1,TGTGCCAGCAGACTCGGACAGGGGTCGGATACGCAGTATTTT,CASRLGQGSDTQYF
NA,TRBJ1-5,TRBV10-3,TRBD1,TGTGCCATCAGTGAGTCGAGCGTAGGGGACAGGGACAATCAGCCCCAGCATTTT,CAISESSVGDRDNQPQHF
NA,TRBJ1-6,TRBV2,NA,TGTGCCAGCAGCCGGGGGAGGTCCCTCCACTTT,CASSRGRSLHF
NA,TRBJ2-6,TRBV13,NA,TGTGCCAGCAGCTTGCTACGGGGCTCTGGGGCCAACGTCCTGACTTTC,CASSLLRGSGANVLTF
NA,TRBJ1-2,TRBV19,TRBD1,TGTGCCAGTAGTAGGAGGGACAGATTCAATGGCTACACCTTC,CASSRRDRFNGYTF
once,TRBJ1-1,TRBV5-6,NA,TGTGCCAGCAGCTTGACAGTCATGAACACTGAAGCTTTCTTT,CASSLTVMNTEAFF
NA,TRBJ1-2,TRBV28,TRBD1,TGTGCCAGCAGTTTAACAGGGGTCAGCTATGGCTACACCTTC,CASSLTGVSYGYTF
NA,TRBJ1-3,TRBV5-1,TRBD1,TGCGCCAGCAGCCCCGGGACAGGCTCTGGAAACACCATATATTTT,CASSPGTGSGNTIYF
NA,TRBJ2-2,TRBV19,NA,TGTGCCAGTCACGCGCGGGTGGGGGAGCTGTTTTTT,CASHARVGELFF
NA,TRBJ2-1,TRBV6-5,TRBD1,TGTGCCAGCAGTTACTCGCAGGGGGACGGCGATGAGCAGTTCTTC,CASSYSQGDGDEQFF
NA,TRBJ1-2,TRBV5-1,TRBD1,TGCGCCACCAGGAACAGGGGCTATGGCTACACCTTT,CATRNRGYGYTF
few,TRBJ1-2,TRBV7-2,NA,TGTGCCAGCAGCCTCTTCGGTGGGGAGTACACCTTC,CASSLFGGEYTF
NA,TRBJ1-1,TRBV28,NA,TGTGCCAGCGGAGGAGGGGAAATTCTTCTTGGGGCTTTCTTT,CASGGGEILLGAFF
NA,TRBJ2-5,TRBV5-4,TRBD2,TGTGCCAGCAGCCCCAGGACTAGCGGTAGGGAGACCCAGTACTTC,CASSPRTSGRETQYF
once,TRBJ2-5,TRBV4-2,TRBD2,TGTGCCAGCAGCCGAGGGACTAGCGGGAACCAAGAGACCCAGTACTTC,CASSRGTSGNQETQYF
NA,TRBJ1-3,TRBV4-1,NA,TGCGCCAGCAGCCAACTAGACCTCCTACCCCGCTCTGGAAACACCATATATTTT,CASSQLDLLPRSGNTIYF
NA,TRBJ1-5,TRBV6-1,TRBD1,TGTGCCAGCAGTGAAGTGCCAGGGGGCCAGCCCCAGCATTTT,CASSEVPGGQPQHF
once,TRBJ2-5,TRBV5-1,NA,TGCGCCAGCAGCTCAGACGGAGCGGCGCGGACCCAGTACTTC,CASSSDGAARTQYF